These T cell receptor beta chains were read from a single sample in a study of T cell clusters in autoimmune cytopenias. TCRdb reprocessed the multiplex PCR reads and keeps a single row for each CDR3 protein, giving no DNA. The table counts 3,700 or so distinct CDR3 sequences; roughly 15% lies in the top ten. A further study also used this sample, focusing on T cell repertoires in aging, cancer and after chemotherapy.

Sample: peripheral blood. These receptor sequences come from a human donor in good health. Both conserved end residues are part of each CDR3. Size is omitted from some rows. Given values are once, few, many or a class for expanded clones.

TRBV24-1	medium-sized	TRBJ2-5	CATSDRTGTETQYF
TRBV19	medium-sized	TRBJ1-1	CASSRDRRPMNTEAFF
TRBV27	medium-sized	TRBJ2-7	CASSLQGRGSYEQYF
TRBV29-1	large	TRBJ2-5	CSVLATQETQYF
TRBV19	NA	TRBJ2-7	CASSMTGHLITPSYEQYF
TRBV7-9	NA	TRBJ2-1	CASSLTGGVDEQFF
TRBV6-5	medium-sized	TRBJ1-2	CASSYSHRNGYTF
TRBV27	medium-sized	TRBJ2-2	CASRWGGSTGELFF
TRBV29-1	medium-sized	TRBJ2-2	CSVQLAGGPGELFF
TRBV24-1	NA	TRBJ2-2	CATSDLRGRHPPGELFF
TRBV6-2/TRBV6-3	medium-sized	TRBJ1-6	CASTTWGSGNSPLHF
TRBV19	NA	TRBJ2-7	CASSMTRTGGPYEQYF
TRBV27	NA	TRBJ2-1	CASSLVAGGVSYNEQFF
TRBV12-3/TRBV12-4	medium-sized	TRBJ2-2	CASSFRLTSGAGELFF
TRBV6-1	NA	TRBJ2-7	CASNQGASGGTPYEQYF
TRBV6-1	medium-sized	TRBJ2-7	CASSEEVYRTIDEQYF
TRBV6-5	medium-sized	TRBJ2-5	CASSWTGGEKTQYF
TRBV20-1	NA	TRBJ2-7	CSAGGTGGPQLSYEQYF
TRBV6-5	medium-sized	TRBJ2-7	CASSRTGPYEQYF
TRBV19	NA	TRBJ1-5	CASSIVPGTGGADQPQHF
TRBV6-6	medium-sized	TRBJ2-5	CASSSAGAQETQYF